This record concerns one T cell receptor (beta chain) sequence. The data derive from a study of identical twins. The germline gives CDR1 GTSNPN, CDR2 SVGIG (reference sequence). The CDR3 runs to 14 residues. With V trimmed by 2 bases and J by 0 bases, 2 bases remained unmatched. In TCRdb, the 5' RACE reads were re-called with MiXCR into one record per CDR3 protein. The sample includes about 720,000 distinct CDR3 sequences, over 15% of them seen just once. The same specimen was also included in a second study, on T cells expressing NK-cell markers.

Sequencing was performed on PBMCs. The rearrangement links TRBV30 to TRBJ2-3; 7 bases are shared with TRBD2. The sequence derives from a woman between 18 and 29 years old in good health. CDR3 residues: CAWSSSGSTDTQYF. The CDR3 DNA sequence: TGTGCCTGGAGTTCTAGCGGTAGCACAGATACGCAGTATTTT.